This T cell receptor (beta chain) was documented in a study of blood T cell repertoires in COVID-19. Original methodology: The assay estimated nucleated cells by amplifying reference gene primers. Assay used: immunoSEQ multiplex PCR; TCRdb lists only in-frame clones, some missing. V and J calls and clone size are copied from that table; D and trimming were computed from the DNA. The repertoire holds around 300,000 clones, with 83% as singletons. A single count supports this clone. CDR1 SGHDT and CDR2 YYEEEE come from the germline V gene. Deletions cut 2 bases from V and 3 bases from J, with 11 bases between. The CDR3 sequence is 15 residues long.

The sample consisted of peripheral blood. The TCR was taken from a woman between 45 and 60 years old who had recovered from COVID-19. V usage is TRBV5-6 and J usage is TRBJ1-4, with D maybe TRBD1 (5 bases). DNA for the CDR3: TGTGCCAGCAGCTTTGCGGGGGGAGCTAATGAAAAACTGTTTTTT. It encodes CASSFAGGANEKLFF.